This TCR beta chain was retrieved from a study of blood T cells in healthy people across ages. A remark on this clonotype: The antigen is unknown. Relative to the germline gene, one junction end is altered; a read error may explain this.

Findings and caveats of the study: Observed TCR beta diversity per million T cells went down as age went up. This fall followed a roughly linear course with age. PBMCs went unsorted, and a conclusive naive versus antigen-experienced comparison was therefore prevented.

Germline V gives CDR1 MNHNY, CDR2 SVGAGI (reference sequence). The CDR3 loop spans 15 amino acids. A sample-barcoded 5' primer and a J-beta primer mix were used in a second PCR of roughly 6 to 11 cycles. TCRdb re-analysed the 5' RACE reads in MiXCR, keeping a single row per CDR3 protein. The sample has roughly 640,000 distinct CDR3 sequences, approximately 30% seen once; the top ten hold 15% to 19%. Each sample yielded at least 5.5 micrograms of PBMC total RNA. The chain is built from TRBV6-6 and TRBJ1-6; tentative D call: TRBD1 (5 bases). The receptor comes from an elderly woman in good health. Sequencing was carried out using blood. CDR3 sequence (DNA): TGTACCAGCAGTTACTACAGAGGGGATTCCGCACCCCTCCACTTT. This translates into CTSSYYRGDSAPLHF.